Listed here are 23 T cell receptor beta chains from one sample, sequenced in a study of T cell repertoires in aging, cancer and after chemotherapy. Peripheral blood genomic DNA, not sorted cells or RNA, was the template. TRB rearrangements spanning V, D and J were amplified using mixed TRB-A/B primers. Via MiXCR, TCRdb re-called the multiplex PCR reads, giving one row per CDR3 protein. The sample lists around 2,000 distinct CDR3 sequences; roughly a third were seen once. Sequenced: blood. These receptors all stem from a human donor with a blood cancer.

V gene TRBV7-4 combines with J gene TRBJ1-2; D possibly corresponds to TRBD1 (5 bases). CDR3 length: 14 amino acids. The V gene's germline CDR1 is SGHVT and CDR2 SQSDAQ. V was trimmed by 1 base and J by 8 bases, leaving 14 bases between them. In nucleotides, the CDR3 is TGTGCCAGCAGCTTAGTGCAGGGTCCCAGGGGCTACACCTTC. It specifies CASSLVQGPRGYTF.

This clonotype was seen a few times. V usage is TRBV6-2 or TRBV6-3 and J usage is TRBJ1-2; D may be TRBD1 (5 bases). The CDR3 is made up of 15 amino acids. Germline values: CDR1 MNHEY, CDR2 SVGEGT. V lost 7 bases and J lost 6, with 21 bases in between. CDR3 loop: CASTSRGSLRDGYTF. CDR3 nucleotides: TGTGCCAGCACCTCCCGGGGGAGTCTAAGGGATGGCTACACCTTC.

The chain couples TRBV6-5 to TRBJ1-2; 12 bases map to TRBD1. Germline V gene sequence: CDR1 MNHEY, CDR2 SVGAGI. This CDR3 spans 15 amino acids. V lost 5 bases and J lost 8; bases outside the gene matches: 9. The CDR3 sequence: CASSRLGTGGFGYTF. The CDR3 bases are TGTGCCAGCAGTCGTCTCGGGACAGGGGGCTTCGGCTACACCTTC.

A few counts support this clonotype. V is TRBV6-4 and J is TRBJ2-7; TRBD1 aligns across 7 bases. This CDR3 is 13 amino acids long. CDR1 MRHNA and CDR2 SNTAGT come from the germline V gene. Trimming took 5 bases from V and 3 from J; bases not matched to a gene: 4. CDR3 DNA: TGTGCCAGCAGTCCGGGACAGCGCTACGAGCAGTACGTC. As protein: CASSPGQRYEQYV.

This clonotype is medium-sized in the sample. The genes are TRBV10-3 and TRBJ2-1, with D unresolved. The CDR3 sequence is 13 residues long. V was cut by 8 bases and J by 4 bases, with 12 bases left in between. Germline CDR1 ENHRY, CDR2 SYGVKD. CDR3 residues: CAIDRTGYNEQFF. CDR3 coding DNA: TGTGCCATCGATCGGACGGGTTACAATGAGCAGTTCTTC.

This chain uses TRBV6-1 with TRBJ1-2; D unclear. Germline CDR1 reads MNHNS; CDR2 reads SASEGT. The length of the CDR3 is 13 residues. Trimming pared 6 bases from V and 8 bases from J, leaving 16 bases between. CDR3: CASSTGFGRGYTF. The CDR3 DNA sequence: TGTGCCAGCAGCACGGGGTTCGGTAGAGGCTACACCTTC.

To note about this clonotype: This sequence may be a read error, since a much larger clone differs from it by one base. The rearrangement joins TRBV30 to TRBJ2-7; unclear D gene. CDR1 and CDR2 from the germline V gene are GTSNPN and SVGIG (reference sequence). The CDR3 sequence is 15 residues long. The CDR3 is CAWSVSWALSYEQCF. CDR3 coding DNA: TGTGCCTGGAGTGTATCGTGGGCCCTGTCCTACGAGCAGTGCTTC.

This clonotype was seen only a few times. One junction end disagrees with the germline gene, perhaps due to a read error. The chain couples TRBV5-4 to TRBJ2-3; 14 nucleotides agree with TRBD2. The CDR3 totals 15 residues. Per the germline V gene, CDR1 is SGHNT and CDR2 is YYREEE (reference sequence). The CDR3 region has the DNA TGTGCCAGCGGCTTGACTAGCGGGGGGGGAGATACGCAGTATTTT. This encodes CASGLTSGGGDTQYF.

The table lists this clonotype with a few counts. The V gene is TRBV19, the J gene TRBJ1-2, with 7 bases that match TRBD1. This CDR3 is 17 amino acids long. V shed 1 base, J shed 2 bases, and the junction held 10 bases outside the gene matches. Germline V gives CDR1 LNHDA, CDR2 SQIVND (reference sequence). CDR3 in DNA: TGTGCCAGTAGTATAGTTCACCTCCGACAGGGAAACTATGGCTACACCTTC. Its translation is CASSIVHLRQGNYGYTF.

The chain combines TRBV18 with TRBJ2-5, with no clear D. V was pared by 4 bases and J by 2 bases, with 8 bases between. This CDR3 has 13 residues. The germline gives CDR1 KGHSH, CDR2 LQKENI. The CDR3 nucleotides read TGTGCCAGCTCACGTGAGGTACAAGAGACCCAGTACTTC. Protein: CASSREVQETQYF.

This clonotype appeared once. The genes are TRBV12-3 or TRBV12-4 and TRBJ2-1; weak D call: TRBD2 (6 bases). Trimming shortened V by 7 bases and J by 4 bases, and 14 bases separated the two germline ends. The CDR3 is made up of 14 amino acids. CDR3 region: CASTREDTYNEQFF. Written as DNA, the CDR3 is TGTGCCAGCACGAGGGAGGATACGTACAATGAGCAGTTCTTC.

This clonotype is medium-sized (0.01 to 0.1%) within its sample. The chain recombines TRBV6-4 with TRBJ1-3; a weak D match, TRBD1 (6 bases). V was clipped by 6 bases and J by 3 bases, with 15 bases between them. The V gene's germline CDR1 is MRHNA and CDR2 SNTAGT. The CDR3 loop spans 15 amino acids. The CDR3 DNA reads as TGTGCCAGCAGGACCGGGACACCTTTTGGAAACACCATATATTTT. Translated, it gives CASRTGTPFGNTIYF.

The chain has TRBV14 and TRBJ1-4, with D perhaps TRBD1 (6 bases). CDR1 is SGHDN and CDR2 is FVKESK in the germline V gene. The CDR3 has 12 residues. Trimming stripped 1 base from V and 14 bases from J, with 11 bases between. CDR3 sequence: CASSQVQGELFF. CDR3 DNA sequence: TGTGCCAGCAGCCAAGTACAGGGTGAGCTGTTTTTT.

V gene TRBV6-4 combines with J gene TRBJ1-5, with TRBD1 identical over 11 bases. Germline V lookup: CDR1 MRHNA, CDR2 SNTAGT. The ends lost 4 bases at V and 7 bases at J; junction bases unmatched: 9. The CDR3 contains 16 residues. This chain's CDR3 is CASSAIPGQGEQPQHF. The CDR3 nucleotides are TGTGCCAGCAGTGCTATACCGGGACAGGGGGAACAGCCCCAGCATTTT.

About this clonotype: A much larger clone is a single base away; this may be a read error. The CDR3 sequence is CASSYGRDVYEQYV. The CDR3 coding sequence is TGTGCCAGCAGTTACGGCAGGGATGTCTACGAGCAGTACGTC. The chain is built from TRBV6-6 and TRBJ2-7; the D gene is possibly TRBD1 (5 bases). The CDR3 loop spans 14 amino acids. In germline, CDR1 is MNHNY, CDR2 SVGAGI (reference sequence). Between the trimmed V and J ends, which lost 2 bases and 3 bases, there was a span of 11 bases.

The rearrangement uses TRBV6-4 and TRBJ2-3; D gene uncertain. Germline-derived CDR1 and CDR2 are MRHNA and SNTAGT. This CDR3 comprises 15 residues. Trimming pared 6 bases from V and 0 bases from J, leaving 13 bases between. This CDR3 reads CASSQVGGSTDTQYF. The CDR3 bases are TGTGCCAGCAGCCAAGTAGGTGGGAGCACAGATACGCAGTATTTT.

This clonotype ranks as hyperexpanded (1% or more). The CDR3 DNA reads as TGTGCCAGCAGCTTGGGGACAGAGGTTAACTATGGCTACACCTTC. Its translation is CASSLGTEVNYGYTF. The chain is built from TRBV5-4 and TRBJ1-2, with a possible D match to TRBD1 (6 bases). Trimming removed 0 bases from V and 1 base from J, with 10 bases in between. From germline, CDR1 is SGHNT and CDR2 YYREEE (reference sequence). The CDR3 has 15 amino acids.

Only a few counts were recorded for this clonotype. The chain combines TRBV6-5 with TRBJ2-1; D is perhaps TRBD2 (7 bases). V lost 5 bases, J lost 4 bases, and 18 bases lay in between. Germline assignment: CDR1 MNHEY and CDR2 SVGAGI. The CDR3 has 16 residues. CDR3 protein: CASSIFSGGLYNEQFF. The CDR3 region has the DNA TGTGCCAGCAGTATTTTTTCGGGGGGCCTTTACAATGAGCAGTTCTTC.

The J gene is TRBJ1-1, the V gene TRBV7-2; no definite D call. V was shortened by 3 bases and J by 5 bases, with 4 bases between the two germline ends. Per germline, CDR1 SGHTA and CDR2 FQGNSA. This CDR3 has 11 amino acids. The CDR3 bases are TGTGCCAGCAGCTTCTCGACTGAAGCTTTCTTT. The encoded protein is CASSFSTEAFF.

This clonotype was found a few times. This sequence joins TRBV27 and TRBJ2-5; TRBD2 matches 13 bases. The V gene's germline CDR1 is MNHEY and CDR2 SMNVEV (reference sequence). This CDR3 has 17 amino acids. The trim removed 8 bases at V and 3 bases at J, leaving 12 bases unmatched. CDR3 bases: TGTGCCAGCTTCTTTCCGGGACTAGCGGGACTAGAAGAGACCCAGTACTTC. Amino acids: CASFFPGLAGLEETQYF.

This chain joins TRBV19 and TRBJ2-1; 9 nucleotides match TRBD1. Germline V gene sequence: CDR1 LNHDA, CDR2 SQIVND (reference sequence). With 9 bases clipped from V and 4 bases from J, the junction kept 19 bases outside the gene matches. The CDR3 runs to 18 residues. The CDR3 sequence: CASSQGTGTRLLYNEQFF. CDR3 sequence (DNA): TGTGCCAGCAGCCAAGGGACAGGGACTCGACTGTTGTACAATGAGCAGTTCTTC.

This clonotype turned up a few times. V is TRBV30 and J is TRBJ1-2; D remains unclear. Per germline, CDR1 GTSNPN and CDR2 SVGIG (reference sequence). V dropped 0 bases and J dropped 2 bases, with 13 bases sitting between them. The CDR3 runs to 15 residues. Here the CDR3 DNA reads TGTGCCTGGAGTGTACTGGAGTGGCAAAACTATGGCTACACCTTC. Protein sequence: CAWSVLEWQNYGYTF.

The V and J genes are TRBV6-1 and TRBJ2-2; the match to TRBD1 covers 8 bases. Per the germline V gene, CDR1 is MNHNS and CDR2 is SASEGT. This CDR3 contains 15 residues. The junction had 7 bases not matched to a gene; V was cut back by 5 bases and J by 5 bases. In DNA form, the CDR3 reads TGTGCCAGCAGTTGGGACAGGTTGGGAACCGGGGAGCTGTTTTTT. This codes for CASSWDRLGTGELFF.